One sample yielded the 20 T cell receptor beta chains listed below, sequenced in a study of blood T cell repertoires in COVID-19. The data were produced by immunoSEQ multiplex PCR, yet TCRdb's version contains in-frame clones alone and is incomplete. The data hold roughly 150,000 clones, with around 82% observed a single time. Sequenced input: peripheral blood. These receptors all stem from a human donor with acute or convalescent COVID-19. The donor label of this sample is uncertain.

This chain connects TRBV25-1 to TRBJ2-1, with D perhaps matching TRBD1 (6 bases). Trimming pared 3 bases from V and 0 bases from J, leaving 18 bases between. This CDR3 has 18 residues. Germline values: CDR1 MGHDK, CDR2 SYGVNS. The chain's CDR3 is CASSDPLGTFSSYNEQFF. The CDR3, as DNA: TGTGCCAGCAGTGACCCCCTGGGGACATTTAGCTCCTACAATGAGCAGTTCTTC.

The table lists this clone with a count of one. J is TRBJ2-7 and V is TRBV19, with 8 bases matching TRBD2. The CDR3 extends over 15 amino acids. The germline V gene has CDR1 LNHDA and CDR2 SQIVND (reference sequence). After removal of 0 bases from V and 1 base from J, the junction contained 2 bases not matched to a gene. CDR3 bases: TGTGCCAGTAGTATAGATAGCGGGGTGTCCTACGAGCAGTACTTC. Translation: CASSIDSGVSYEQYF.

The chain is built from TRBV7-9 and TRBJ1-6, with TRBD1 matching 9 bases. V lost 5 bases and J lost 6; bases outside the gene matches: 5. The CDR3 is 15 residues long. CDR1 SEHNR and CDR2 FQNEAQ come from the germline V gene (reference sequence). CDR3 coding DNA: TGTGCCAGCAGCCCGAGACAGGGGGGTAATTCACCCCTCCACTTT. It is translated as CASSPRQGGNSPLHF.

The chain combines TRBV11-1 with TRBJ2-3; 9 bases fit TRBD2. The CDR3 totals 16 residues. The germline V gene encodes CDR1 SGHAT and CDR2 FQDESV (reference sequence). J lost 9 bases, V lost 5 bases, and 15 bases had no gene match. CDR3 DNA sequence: TGTGCCAGCAGCCCTGACGGGGCGGGGGGGCCTCGAACGCAGTATTTT. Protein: CASSPDGAGGPRTQYF.

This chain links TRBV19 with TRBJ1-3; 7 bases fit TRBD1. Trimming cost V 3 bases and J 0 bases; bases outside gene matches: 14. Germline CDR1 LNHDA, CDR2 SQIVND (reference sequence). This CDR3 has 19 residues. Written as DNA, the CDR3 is TGTGCCAGTAGTATGTTCGGCCCTGCAGGGGGAGTCTCTGGAAACACCATATATTTT. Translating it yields CASSMFGPAGGVSGNTIYF.

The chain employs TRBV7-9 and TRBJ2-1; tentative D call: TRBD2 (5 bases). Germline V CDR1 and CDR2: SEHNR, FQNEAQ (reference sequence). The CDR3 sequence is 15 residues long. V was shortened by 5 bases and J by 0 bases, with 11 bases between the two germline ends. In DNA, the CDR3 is TGTGCCAGCAGCCCCTCCGGGGACTCCTACAATGAGCAGTTCTTC. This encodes CASSPSGDSYNEQFF.

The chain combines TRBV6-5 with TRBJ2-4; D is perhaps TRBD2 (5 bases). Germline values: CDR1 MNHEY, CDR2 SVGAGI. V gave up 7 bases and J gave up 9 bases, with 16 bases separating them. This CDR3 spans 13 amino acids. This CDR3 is CASTEWGGGIQYF. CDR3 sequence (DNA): TGTGCCAGCACCGAGTGGGGTGGAGGCATTCAGTACTTC.

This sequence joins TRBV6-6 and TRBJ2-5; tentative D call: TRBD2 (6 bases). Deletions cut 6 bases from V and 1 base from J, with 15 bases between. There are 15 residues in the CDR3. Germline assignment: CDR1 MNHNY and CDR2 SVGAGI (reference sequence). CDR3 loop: CASSAWREAQETQYF. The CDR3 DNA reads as TGTGCCAGCAGCGCCTGGCGGGAAGCCCAAGAGACCCAGTACTTC.

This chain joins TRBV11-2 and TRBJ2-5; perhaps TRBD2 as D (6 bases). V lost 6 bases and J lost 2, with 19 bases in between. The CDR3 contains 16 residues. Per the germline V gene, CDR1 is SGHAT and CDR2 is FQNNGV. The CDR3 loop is CASRMVGLPEQETQYF. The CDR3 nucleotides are TGTGCCAGCAGGATGGTAGGACTACCCGAACAAGAGACCCAGTACTTC.

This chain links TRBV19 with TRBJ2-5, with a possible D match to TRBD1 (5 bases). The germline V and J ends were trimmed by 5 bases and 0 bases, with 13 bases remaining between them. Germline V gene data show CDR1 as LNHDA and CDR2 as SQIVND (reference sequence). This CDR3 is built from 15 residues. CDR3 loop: CASSPGHSYQETQYF. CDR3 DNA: TGTGCCAGTAGTCCTGGACACTCTTACCAAGAGACCCAGTACTTC.

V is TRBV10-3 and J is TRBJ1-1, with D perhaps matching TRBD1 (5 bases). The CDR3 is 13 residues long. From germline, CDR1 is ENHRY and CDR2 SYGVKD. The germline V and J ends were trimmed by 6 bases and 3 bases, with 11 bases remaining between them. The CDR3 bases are TGTGCCATCAGAGCTGGGGGGGACACTGAAGCTTTCTTT. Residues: CAIRAGGDTEAFF.

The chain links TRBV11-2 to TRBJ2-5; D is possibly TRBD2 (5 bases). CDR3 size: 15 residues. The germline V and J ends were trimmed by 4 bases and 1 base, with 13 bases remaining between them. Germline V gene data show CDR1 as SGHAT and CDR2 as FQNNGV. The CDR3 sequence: CASSSTGLVQETQYF. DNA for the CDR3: TGTGCCAGCAGCTCCACCGGACTGGTCCAAGAGACCCAGTACTTC.

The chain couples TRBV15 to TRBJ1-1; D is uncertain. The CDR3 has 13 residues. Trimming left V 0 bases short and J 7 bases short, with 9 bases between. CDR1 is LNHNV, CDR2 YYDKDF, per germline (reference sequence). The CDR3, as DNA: TGTGCCACCAGCAGAGATCACGGGGATGAAGCTTTCTTT. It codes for CATSRDHGDEAFF.

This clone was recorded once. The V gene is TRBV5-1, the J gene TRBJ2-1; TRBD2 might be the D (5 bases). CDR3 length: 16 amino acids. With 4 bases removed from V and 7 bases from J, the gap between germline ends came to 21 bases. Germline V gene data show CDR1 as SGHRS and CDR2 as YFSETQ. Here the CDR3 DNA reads TGCGCCAGCAGCATAAGCGGAGCTACCCTCCATAATGAGCAGTTCTTC. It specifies CASSISGATLHNEQFF.

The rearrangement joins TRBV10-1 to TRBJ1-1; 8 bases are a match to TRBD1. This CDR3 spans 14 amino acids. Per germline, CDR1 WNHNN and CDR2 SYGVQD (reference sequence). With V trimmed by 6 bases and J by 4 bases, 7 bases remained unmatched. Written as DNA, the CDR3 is TGCGCCAGCAGCCCAAGACAGGGGACCACTGAAGCTTTCTTT. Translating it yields CASSPRQGTTEAFF.

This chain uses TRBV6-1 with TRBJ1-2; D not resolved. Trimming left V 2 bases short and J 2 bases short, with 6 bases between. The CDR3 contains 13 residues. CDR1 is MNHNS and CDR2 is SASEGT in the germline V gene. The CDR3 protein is CASSESGNYGYTF. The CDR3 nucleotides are TGTGCCAGCAGTGAATCAGGCAACTATGGCTACACCTTC.

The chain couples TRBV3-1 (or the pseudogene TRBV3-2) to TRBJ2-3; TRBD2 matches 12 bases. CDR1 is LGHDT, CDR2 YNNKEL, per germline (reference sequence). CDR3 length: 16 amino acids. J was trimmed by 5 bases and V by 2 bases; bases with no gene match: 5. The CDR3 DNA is TGTGCCAGCAGCCAACCGGGACTAGCGGGCGAAGATACGCAGTATTTT. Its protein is CASSQPGLAGEDTQYF.

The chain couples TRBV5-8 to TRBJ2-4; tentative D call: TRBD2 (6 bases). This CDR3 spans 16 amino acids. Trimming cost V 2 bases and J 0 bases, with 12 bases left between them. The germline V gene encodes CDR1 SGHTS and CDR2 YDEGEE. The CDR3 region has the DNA TGTGCCAGCAGCTTTAGGAGGGTTCTAGCCAAAAACATTCAGTACTTC. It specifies CASSFRRVLAKNIQYF.

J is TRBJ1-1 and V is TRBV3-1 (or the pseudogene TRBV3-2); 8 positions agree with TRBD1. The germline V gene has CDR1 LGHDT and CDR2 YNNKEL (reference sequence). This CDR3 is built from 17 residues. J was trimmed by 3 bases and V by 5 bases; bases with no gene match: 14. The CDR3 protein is CASSANLWTGKDTEAFF. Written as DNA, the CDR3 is TGTGCCAGCAGCGCGAACCTCTGGACAGGGAAGGACACTGAAGCTTTCTTT.

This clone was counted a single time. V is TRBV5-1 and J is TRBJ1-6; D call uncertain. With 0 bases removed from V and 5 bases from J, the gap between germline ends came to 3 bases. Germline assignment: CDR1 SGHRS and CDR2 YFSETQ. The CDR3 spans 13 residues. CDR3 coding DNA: TGCGCCAGCAGCTTGGCCGATAATTCACCCCTCCACTTT. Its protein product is CASSLADNSPLHF.